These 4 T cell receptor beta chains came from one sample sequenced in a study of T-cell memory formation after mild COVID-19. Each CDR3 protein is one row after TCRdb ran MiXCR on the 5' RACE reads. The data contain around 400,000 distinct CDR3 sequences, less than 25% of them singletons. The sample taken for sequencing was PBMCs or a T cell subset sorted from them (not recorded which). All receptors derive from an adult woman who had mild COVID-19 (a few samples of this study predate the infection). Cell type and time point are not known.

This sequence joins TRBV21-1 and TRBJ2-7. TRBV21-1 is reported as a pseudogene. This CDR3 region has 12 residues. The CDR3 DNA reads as TGTGCCAGCAGCAGGCAGCTCTACGAGCAGTACTTC. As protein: CASSRQLYEQYF.

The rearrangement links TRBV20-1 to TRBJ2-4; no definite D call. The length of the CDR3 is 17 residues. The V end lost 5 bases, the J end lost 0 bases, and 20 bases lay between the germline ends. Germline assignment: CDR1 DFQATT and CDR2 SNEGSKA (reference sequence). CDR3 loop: CSASISQVLLAKNIQYF. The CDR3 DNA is TGCAGTGCTTCAATTTCGCAGGTTTTGCTAGCCAAAAACATTCAGTACTTC.

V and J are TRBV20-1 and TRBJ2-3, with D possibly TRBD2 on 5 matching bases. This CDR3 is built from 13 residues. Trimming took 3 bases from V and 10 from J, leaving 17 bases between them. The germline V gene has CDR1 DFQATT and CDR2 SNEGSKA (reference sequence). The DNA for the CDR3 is TGCAGTGCTAGCGGAGTTTGGCGGGCGGCGCAGTATTTT. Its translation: CSASGVWRAAQYF.

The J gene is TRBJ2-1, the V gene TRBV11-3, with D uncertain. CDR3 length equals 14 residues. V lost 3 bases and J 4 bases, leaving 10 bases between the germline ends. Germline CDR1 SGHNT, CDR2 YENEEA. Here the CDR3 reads CASSFLVQYNEQFF. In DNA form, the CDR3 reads TGTGCCAGCAGCTTCCTTGTTCAGTACAATGAGCAGTTCTTC.